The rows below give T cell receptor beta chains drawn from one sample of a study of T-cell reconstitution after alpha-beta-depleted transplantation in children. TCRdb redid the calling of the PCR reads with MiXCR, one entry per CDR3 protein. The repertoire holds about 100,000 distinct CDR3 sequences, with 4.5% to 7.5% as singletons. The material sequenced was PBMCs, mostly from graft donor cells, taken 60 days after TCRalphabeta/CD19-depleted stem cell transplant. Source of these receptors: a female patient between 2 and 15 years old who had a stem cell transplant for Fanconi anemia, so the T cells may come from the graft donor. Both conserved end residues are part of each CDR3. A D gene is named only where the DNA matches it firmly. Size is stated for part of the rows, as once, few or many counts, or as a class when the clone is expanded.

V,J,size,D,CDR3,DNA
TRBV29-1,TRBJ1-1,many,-,CSEGARVGMNTEAFF,TGCAGCGAAGGGGCTAGAGTGGGAATGAACACTGAAGCTTTCTTT
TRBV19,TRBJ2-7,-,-,CASSSGLTSYEQYF,TGTGCCAGTAGTTCGGGACTGACATCCTACGAGCAGTACTTC
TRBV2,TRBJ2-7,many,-,CASSKTDYEQYF,TGTGCCAGCAGTAAGACTGACTACGAGCAGTACTTC
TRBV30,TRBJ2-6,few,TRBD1,CAWDRAGANVLTF,TGTGCCTGGGACAGGGCGGGGGCCAACGTCCTGACTTTC
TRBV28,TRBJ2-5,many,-,CASSLFVTQETQYF,TGTGCCAGCAGTTTATTCGTGACTCAGGAGACCCAGTACTTC
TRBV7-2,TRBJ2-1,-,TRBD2,CASSLSSGGYNEQFF,TGTGCCAGCAGCTTATCTTCGGGGGGGTACAATGAGCAGTTCTTC
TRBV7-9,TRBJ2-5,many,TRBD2,CASSLNPGLAGPNYDQETQYF,TGTGCCAGCAGCTTAAACCCCGGACTAGCGGGACCAAACTACGACCAAGAGACCCAGTACTTC
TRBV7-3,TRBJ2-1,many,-,CASSAKGMWDEQFF,TGTGCCAGCAGCGCAAAAGGGATGTGGGATGAGCAGTTCTTC
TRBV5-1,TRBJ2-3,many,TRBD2,CASSFPSGGEYF,TGCGCCAGCAGCTTCCCTAGCGGGGGGGAGTATTTT
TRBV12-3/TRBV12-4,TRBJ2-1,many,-,CASSLRDFYNEQFF,TGTGCCAGCAGTTTAAGAGACTTCTACAATGAGCAGTTCTTC
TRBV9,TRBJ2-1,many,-,CASSVATALLNEQFF,TGTGCCAGCAGCGTAGCCACCGCCCTTTTGAATGAGCAGTTCTTC
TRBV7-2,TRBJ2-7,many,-,CASSVGPTIYEQYF,TGTGCCAGCAGCGTGGGACCCACAATCTACGAGCAGTACTTC
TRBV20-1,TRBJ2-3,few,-,CSATAGADTQYF,TGCAGTGCTACCGCCGGGGCAGATACGCAGTATTTT
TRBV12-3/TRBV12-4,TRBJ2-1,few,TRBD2,CASCLAGLLAGGNNEQFF,TGTGCCAGCTGTTTAGCGGGGCTACTAGCGGGAGGTAACAATGAGCAGTTCTTC
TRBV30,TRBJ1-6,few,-,CAWEDRVRSPLHF,TGTGCCTGGGAGGATCGGGTTCGCTCACCCCTCCACTTT
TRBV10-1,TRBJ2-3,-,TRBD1,CASSESTGPGDTQYF,TGCGCCAGCAGTGAGTCGACAGGGCCGGGGGATACGCAGTATTTT
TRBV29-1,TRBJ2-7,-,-,CSVGLGLSYEQYF,TGCAGCGTTGGACTAGGCCTATCCTACGAGCAGTACTTC
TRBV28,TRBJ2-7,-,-,CASSLHFASGPSYEQYF,TGTGCCAGCAGCCTCCATTTCGCGTCAGGACCCTCATACGAGCAGTACTTC
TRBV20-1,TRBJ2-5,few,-,CSARVIETQYF,TGCAGTGCTAGAGTGATAGAGACCCAGTACTTC
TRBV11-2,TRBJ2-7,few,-,CASSSNRGSGFEQYF,TGTGCCAGCAGCTCAAACCGGGGGAGTGGGTTCGAGCAGTACTTC
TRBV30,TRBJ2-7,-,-,CAWSVGPYEQYF,TGTGCCTGGAGTGTAGGCCCCTACGAGCAGTACTTC
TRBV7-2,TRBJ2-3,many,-,CASSPAGTSTDTQYF,TGTGCCAGCAGCCCAGCGGGTACTAGCACAGATACGCAGTATTTT
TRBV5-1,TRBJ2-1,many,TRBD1,CASSRGQGAYNEQFF,TGCGCCAGCAGCCGCGGACAGGGGGCCTACAATGAGCAGTTCTTC
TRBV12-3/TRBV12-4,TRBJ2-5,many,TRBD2,CASRLSGGFRETQYF,TGTGCCAGCAGACTTAGCGGGGGGTTTCGAGAGACCCAGTACTTC
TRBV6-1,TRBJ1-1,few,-,CASSTYRATSDTEAFF,TGTGCCAGCAGTACGTACAGGGCCACCTCCGACACTGAAGCTTTCTTT
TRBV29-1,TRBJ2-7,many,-,CSVKQSSYEQYF,TGCAGCGTAAAACAGAGCTCCTACGAGCAGTACTTC
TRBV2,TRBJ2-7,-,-,CASSRDGEAYEQYF,TGTGCCAGCAGTCGGGACGGGGAGGCATACGAGCAGTACTTC
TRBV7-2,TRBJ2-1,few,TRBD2,CASSLVSSRTSGSEQFF,TGTGCCAGCAGCTTAGTGTCCTCGAGGACTAGCGGGAGTGAGCAGTTCTTC
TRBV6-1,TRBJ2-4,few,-,CASSPAAQTNIQYF,TGTGCCAGCAGCCCCGCGGCCCAGACAAACATTCAGTACTTC
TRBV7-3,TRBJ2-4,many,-,CASSLTGGLAKNIQYF,TGTGCCAGCAGCTTAACCGGAGGGTTGGCCAAAAACATTCAGTACTTC
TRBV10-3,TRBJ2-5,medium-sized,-,CAISESGGEETQYF,TGTGCCATCAGTGAGTCTGGGGGAGAAGAGACCCAGTACTTC
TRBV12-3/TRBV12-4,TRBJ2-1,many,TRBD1,CASSLGQNYNEQFF,TGTGCCAGCAGCTTGGGACAGAACTACAATGAGCAGTTCTTC
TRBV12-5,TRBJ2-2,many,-,CASGLVPSGRKTGELFF,TGTGCTAGTGGTTTGGTACCGTCGGGACGGAAGACCGGGGAGCTGTTTTTT
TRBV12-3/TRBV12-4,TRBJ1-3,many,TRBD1,CASSPWTGGNTIYF,TGTGCCAGCAGTCCTTGGACAGGAGGAAACACCATATATTTT
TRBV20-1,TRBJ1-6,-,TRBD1,CGAQTGQYNSPLHF,TGCGGTGCTCAAACGGGACAGTATAATTCACCCCTCCACTTT
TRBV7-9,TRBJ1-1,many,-,CASTLIPPNSEAFF,TGTGCCAGCACCTTGATCCCTCCTAACTCTGAAGCTTTCTTT
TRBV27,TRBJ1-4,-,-,CASSSTEKLFF,TGTGCCAGCAGTTCGACAGAAAAACTGTTTTTT
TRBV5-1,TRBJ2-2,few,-,CASSITTLPGELFFF,-
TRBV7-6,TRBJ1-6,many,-,CASSPFGRAAVNNSPLHF,TGTGCCAGCAGCCCTTTTGGGCGCGCCGCAGTAAATAATTCACCCCTCCACTTT
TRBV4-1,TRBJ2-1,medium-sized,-,CASSPTTGYNEQFF,TGCGCCAGCAGCCCTACCACAGGTTACAATGAGCAGTTCTTC
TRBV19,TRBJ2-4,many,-,CASTARDIQYF,TGTGCCAGTACCGCACGTGACATTCAGTACTTC
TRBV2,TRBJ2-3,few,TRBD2,CASSGGGGTFTDTQYF,TGTGCCAGCAGTGGTGGCGGGGGGACCTTCACAGATACGCAGTATTTT
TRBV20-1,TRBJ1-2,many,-,CTTGGGPLYGYTF,TGCACCACCGGCGGAGGCCCCCTCTATGGCTACACCTTC
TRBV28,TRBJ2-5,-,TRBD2,CASSRLAGVGETQYF,TGTGCCAGCAGCCGACTAGCGGGAGTGGGAGAGACCCAGTACTTC
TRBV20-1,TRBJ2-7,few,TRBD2,CSALAGGPFEQYF,TGCAGTGCTTTAGCGGGAGGGCCATTCGAGCAGTACTTC
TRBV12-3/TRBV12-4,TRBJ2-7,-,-,CASSSPRSYEQYF,TGTGCCAGCAGTTCCCCCCGCTCCTACGAGCAGTACTTC
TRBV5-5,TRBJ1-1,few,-,CASSLVVEGSEAFF,TGTGCCAGCAGCTTGGTGGTGGAGGGGAGTGAAGCTTTCTTT
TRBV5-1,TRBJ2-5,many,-,CASKGTGLSETQYF,TGCGCCAGCAAAGGTACAGGGCTCTCAGAGACCCAGTACTTC
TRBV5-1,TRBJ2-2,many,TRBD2,CASSKSGGIHTGELFF,TGCGCCAGCAGCAAAAGCGGGGGGATCCACACCGGGGAGCTGTTTTTT
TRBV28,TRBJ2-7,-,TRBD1,CASRFDREAYEQYF,TGTGCCAGCAGGTTCGACAGGGAAGCCTACGAGCAGTACTTC
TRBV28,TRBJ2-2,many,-,CASTQFGGNTGELFF,TGTGCCAGCACCCAGTTTGGGGGGAACACCGGGGAGCTGTTTTTT
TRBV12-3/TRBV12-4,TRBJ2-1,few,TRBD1,CASSLTGSPINEQFF,TGTGCCAGCAGTTTGACAGGGAGCCCCATCAATGAGCAGTTCTTC